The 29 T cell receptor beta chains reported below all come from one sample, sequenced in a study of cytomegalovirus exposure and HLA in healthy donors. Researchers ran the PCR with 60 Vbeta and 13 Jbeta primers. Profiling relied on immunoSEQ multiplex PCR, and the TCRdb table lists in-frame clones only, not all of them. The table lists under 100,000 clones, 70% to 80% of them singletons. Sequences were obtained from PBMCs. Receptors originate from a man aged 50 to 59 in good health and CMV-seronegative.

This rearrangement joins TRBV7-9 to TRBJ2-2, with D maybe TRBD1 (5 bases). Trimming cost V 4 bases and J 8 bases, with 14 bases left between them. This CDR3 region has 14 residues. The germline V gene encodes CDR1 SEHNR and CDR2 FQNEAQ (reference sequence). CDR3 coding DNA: TGTGCCAGCAGCTCCAGGGTGGGTTCGGGGGAGCTGTTTTTT. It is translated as CASSSRVGSGELFF.

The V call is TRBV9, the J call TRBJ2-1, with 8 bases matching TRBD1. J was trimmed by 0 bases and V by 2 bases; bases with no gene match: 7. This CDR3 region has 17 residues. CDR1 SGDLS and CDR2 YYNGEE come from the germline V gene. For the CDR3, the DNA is TGTGCCAGCAGCGTTGGACAGGGTTCGAGCTCCTACAATGAGCAGTTCTTC. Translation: CASSVGQGSSSYNEQFF.

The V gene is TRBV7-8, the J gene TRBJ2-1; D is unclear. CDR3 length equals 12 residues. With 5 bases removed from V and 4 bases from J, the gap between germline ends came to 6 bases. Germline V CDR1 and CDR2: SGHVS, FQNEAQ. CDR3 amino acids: CASSGEYNEQFF. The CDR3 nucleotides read TGTGCCAGCAGCGGAGAATACAATGAGCAGTTCTTC.

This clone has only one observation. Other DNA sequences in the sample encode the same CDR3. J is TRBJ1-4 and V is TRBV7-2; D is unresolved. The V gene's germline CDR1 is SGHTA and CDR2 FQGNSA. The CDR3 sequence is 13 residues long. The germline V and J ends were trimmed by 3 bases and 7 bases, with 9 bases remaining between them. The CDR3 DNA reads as TGTGCCAGCAGCTTGCCGGGGTTTGAAAAACTGTTTTTT. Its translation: CASSLPGFEKLFF.

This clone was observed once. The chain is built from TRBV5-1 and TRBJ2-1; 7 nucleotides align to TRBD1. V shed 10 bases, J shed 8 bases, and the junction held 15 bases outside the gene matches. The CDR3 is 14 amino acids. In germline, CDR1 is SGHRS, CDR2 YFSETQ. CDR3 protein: CASYPGTANDEQFF. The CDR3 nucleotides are TGCGCCTCCTACCCCGGGACAGCGAATGATGAGCAGTTCTTC. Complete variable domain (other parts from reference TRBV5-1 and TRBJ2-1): KAGVTQTPRYLIKTRGQQVTLSCSPISGHRSVSWYQQTPGQGLQFLFEYFSETQRNKGNFPGRFSGRQFSNSRSEMNVSTLELGDSALYLCASYPGTANDEQFFGPGTRLTVL.

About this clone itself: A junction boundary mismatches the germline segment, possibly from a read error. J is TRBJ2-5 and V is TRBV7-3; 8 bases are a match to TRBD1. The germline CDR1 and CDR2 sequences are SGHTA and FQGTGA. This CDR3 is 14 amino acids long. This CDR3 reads CASSVTGGQETQYF. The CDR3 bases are TGTGCCAGCAGCGTAACAGGGGGCCAAGAGACCCAGTACTTC.

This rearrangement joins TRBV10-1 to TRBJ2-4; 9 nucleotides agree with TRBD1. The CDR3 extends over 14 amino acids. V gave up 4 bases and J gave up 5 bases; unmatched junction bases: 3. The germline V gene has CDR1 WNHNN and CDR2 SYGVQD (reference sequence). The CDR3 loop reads CASSVRDRENIQYF. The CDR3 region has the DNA TGCGCCAGCAGTGTCCGGGACAGGGAAAACATTCAGTACTTC.

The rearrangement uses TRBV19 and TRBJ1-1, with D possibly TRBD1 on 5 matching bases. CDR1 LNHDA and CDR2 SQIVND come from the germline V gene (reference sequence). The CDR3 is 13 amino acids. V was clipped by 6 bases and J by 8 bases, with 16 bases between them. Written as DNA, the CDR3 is TGTGCCAGTAGACCGGGGACTTTCGTAGAAGCTTTCTTT. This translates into CASRPGTFVEAFF. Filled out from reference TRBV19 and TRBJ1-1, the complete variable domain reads DGGITQSPKYLFRKEGQNVTLSCEQNLNHDAMYWYRQDPGQGLRLIYYSQIVNDFQKGDIAEGYSVSREKKESFPLTVTSAQKNPTAFYLCASRPGTFVEAFFGQGTRLTVV.

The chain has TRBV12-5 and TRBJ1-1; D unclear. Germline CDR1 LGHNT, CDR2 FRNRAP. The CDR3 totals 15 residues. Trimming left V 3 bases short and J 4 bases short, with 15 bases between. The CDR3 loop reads CASGLDFPISTEAFF. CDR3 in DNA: TGTGCTAGTGGTTTAGACTTCCCCATTAGCACTGAAGCTTTCTTT.

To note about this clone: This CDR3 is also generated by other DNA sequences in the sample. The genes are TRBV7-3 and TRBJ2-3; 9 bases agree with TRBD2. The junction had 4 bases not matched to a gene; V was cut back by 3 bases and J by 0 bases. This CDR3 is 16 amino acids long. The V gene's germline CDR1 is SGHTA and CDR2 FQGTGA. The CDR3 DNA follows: TGTGCCAGCAGCTTCGGAGCGGGGGGCAGCACAGATACGCAGTATTTT. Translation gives CASSFGAGGSTDTQYF.

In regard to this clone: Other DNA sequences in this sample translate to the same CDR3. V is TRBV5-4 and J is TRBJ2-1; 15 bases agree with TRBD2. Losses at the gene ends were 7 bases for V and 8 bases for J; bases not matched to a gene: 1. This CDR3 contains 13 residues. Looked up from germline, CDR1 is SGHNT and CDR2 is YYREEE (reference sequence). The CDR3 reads CASGLAGGDEQFF. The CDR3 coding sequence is TGTGCCAGCGGACTAGCGGGAGGGGATGAGCAGTTCTTC.

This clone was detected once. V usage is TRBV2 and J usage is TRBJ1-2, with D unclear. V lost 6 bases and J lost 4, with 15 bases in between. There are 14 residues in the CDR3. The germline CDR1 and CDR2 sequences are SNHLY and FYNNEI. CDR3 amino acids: CASSPLPGIYGYTF. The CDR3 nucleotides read TGTGCCAGCAGCCCCCTTCCGGGAATCTATGGCTACACCTTC. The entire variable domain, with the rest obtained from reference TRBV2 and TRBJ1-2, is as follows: EPEVTQTPSHQVTQMGQEVILRCVPISNHLYFYWYRQILGQKVEFLVSFYNNEISEKSEIFDDQFSVERPDGSNFTLKIRSTKLEDSAMYFCASSPLPGIYGYTFGSGTRLTVV.

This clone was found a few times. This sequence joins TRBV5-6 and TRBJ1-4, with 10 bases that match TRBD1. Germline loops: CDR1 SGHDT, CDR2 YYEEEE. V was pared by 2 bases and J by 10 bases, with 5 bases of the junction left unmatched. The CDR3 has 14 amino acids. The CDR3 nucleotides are TGTGCCAGCAGCTTACCGGGACAGGGGAGAAAACTGTTTTTT. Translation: CASSLPGQGRKLFF.

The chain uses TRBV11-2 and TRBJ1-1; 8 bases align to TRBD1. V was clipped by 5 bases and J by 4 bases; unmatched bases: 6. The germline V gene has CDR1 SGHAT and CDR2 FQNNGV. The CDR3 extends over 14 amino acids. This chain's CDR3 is CASSEWTGSTEAFF. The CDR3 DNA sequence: TGTGCCAGCAGCGAATGGACAGGGAGCACTGAAGCTTTCTTT.

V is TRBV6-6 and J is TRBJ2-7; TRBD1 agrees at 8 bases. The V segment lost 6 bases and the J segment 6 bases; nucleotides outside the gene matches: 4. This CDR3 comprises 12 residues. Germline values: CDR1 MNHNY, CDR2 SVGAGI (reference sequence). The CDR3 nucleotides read TGTGCCAGCAGCCAGGGGGCCGGCGAGCAGTACTTC. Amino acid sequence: CASSQGAGEQYF.

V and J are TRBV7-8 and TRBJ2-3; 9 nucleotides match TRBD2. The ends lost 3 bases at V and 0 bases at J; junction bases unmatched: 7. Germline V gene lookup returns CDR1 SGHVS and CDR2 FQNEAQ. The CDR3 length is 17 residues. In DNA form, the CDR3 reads TGTGCCAGCAGCTTCCCGAGCGGGGGGCCGAGCACAGATACGCAGTATTTT. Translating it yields CASSFPSGGPSTDTQYF.

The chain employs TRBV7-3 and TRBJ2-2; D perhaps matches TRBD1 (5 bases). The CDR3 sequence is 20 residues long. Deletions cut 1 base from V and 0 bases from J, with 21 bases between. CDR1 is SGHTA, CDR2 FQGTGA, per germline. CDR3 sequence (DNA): TGTGCCAGCAGCTTAATTTACTATGGTGGGCAGGGAACGAACACCGGGGAGCTGTTTTTT. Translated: CASSLIYYGGQGTNTGELFF.

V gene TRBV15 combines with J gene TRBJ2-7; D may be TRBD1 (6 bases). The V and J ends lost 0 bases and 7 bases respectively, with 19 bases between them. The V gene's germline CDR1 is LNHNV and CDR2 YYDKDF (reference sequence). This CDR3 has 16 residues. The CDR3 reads CATSRDSVRGGGEQYF. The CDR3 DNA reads TGTGCCACCAGCAGAGATAGTGTCAGGGGTGGTGGGGAGCAGTACTTC.

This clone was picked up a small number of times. CDR3 coding DNA: TGTGCCAGCAGCAAACAGGGAAACACTGAAGCTTTCTTT. Encoded protein: CASSKQGNTEAFF. This chain connects TRBV5-8 to TRBJ1-1, with D perhaps TRBD1 (6 bases). The germline V and J ends were trimmed by 4 bases and 2 bases, with 9 bases remaining between them. The CDR3 contains 13 residues. Germline values: CDR1 SGHTS, CDR2 YDEGEE.

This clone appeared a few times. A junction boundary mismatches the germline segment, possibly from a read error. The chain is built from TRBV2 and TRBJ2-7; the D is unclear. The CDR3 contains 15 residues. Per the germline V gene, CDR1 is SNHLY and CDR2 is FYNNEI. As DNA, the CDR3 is TGTGCCAGCAGTGAAGATCGTAGTCTCTCCCACGAGCAGTACTTC. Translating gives CASSEDRSLSHEQYF. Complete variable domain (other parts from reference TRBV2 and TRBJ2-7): EPEVTQTPSHQVTQMGQEVILRCVPISNHLYFYWYRQILGQKVEFLVSFYNNEISEKSEIFDDQFSVERPDGSNFTLKIRSTKLEDSAMYFCASSEDRSLSHEQYFGPGTRLTVT.

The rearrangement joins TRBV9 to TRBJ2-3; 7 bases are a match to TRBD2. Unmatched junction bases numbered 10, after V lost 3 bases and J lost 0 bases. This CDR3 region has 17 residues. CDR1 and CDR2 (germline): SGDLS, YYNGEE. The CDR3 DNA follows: TGTGCCAGCAGCGGAGAGGCGACTAGCCCGAGCACAGATACGCAGTATTTT. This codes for CASSGEATSPSTDTQYF.

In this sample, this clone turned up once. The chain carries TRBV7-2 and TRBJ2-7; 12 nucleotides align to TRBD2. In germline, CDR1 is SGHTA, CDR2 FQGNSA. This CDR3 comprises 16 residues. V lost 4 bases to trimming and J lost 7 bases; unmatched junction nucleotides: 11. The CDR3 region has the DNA TGTGCCAGCAGCTCGGGCGGGGGACTAGCGGGTCGGGAGCAGTACTTC. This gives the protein CASSSGGGLAGREQYF. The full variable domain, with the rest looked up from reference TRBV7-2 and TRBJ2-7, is GAGVSQSPSNKVTEKGKDVELRCDPISGHTALYWYRQSLGQGLEFLIYFQGNSAPDKSGLPSDRFSAERTGGSVSTLTIQRTQQEDSAVYLCASSSGGGLAGREQYFGPGTRLTVT.

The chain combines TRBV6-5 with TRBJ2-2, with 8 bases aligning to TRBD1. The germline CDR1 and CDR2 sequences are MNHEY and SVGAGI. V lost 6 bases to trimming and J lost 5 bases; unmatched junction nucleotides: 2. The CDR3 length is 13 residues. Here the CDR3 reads CASRNRGTGELFF. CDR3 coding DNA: TGTGCCAGCAGGAACAGGGGGACCGGGGAGCTGTTTTTT.

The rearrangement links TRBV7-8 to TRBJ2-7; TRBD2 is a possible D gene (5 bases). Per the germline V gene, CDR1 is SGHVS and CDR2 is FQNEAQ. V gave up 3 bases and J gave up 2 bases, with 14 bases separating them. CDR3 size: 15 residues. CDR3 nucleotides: TGTGCCAGCAGCTTCTTCAGGCGGGCGACCTACGAGCAGTACTTC. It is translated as CASSFFRRATYEQYF.

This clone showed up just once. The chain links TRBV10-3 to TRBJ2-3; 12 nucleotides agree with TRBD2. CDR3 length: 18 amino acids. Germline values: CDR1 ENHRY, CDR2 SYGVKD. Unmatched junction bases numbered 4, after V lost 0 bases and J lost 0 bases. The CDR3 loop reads CAISESNLAGGSTDTQYF. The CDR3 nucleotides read TGTGCCATCAGTGAGTCGAATCTAGCGGGGGGGAGCACAGATACGCAGTATTTT.

The CDR3 sequence is CASSLMGAGNEQFF. The DNA for the CDR3 is TGTGCCAGCAGTTTGATGGGGGCTGGCAATGAGCAGTTCTTC. This sequence joins TRBV27 and TRBJ2-1, with D possibly matching TRBD1 (6 bases). Germline values: CDR1 MNHEY, CDR2 SMNVEV (reference sequence). The length of the CDR3 is 14 residues. V was shortened by 3 bases and J by 6 bases, with 12 bases between the two germline ends.

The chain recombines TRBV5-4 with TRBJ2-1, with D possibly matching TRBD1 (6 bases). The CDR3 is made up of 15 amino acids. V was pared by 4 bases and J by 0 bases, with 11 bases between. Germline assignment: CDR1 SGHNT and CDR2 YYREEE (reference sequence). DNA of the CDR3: TGTGCCAGCAGCCTTACAGGGAACTCCTACAATGAGCAGTTCTTC. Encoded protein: CASSLTGNSYNEQFF.

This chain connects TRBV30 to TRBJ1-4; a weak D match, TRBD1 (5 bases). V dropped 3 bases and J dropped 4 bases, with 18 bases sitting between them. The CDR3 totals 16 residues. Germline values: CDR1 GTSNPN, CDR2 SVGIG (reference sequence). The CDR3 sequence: CAWSPRAGLSNEKLFF. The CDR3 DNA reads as TGTGCCTGGAGCCCCCGAGCGGGACTGAGTAATGAAAAACTGTTTTTT.

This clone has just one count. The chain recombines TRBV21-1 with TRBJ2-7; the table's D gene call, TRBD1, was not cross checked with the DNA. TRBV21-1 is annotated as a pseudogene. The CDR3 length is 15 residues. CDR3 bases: TGTGCCAGCACCAAGAGAACTCGGACAGAGGGAGAGCAGTACTTC. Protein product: CASTKRTRTEGEQYF.